The 7 T cell receptor beta chains in this list originate from one sample, sequenced in a study of T cells in localized non-small cell lung cancer. Profiled with immunoSEQ multiplex PCR; TCRdb holds only in-frame clones, not every one. The sample lists 60,000 to 85,000 clones, around 85% occurring once. The specimen was peripheral blood, collected before any cancer treatment. The receptor source for this set is a male donor aged 60 or over with stage III squamous cell lung carcinoma.

The genes are TRBV18 and TRBJ1-1; 9 bases are shared with TRBD1. CDR3 length: 14 amino acids. Germline assignment: CDR1 KGHSH and CDR2 LQKENI. Losses at the gene ends were 8 bases for V and 4 bases for J; bases not matched to a gene: 8. CDR3 nucleotide sequence: TGTGCCAGCCCGGGACAGGGTCCCTCCACTGAAGCTTTCTTT. Encoded protein: CASPGQGPSTEAFF.

The V call is TRBV2, the J call TRBJ1-1; D perhaps matches TRBD1 (5 bases). Germline CDR1 reads SNHLY; CDR2 reads FYNNEI. CDR3 length: 13 amino acids. Deletions cut 2 bases from V and 6 bases from J, with 10 bases between. CDR3: CASSERLQAEAFF. The CDR3 nucleotides read TGTGCCAGCAGTGAAAGGTTACAGGCTGAAGCTTTCTTT. The entire variable domain, with the rest obtained from reference TRBV2 and TRBJ1-1, is as follows: EPEVTQTPSHQVTQMGQEVILRCVPISNHLYFYWYRQILGQKVEFLVSFYNNEISEKSEIFDDQFSVERPDGSNFTLKIRSTKLEDSAMYFCASSERLQAEAFFGQGTRLTVV.

The V call is TRBV6-5, the J call TRBJ2-2, with a weak D call TRBD1 (6 bases). Trimming took off 6 bases at V and 5 bases at J, with 13 bases between the two ends. Germline V gene sequence: CDR1 MNHEY, CDR2 SVGAGI. This CDR3 is 14 amino acids long. The CDR3, as DNA: TGTGCCAGCAGACAACAGGGCGGGACCGGGGAGCTGTTTTTT. Translation: CASRQQGGTGELFF.

This clone was counted only a few times. The V call is TRBV7-2, the J call TRBJ1-6; no definite D call. The CDR3 length is 16 residues. Germline V CDR1 and CDR2: SGHTA, FQGNSA. The V end lost 4 bases, the J end lost 7 bases, and 17 bases lay between the germline ends. The CDR3 region has the DNA TGTGCCAGCAGCTCGTTCCCCGGGAATTCAAATTCACCCCTCCACTTT. Translated: CASSSFPGNSNSPLHF.

The chain is built from TRBV11-2 and TRBJ2-1; D remains ambiguous. The germline V gene encodes CDR1 SGHAT and CDR2 FQNNGV. CDR3 length: 17 amino acids. The V gene lost 4 bases and the J gene lost 7 bases, with 23 bases spanning the gap. CDR3 nucleotide sequence: TGTGCCAGCAGCTCGCTCCGACCGGGTCCTACCCGAAATGAGCAGTTCTTC. This gives the protein CASSSLRPGPTRNEQFF.

The chain links TRBV30 to TRBJ1-2; D is undetermined. The CDR3 has 14 residues. The ends were cut back, 6 bases at V and 5 bases at J, with 19 bases in the middle. The germline CDR1 and CDR2 sequences are GTSNPN and SVGIG (reference sequence). This CDR3 is CACPPAGVLYGYTF. The DNA of the CDR3 is TGTGCCTGCCCCCCAGCAGGTGTCTTATATGGCTACACCTTC.

V usage is TRBV11-2 and J usage is TRBJ2-1; D ambiguous. The CDR3 sequence is 13 residues long. V was pared by 1 base and J by 4 bases, with 5 bases between. Germline CDR1 and CDR2: SGHAT and FQNNGV. The CDR3 region is CASSLGNYNEQFF. The CDR3 DNA is TGTGCCAGCAGCTTAGGGAATTACAATGAGCAGTTCTTC.